Presented here are 22 T cell receptor beta chains from one specimen sequenced in a study of shared clonotypes between healthy human individuals. Using immunoSEQ multiplex PCR, the repertoire was profiled, and TCRdb retains in-frame clones only, with some absent. The table lists about 2.4 million clones, under 95% of them singletons, with approximately 0.35% in the top ten. The specimen was naive CD4+ T cells from PBMCs. The subset denotes: CD45RA+ positively selected. The receptor source for this set is a man aged 18 to 29 in good health. Some clones in this sample may be carry-over from other donors' samples.

The V gene is TRBV10-3, the J gene TRBJ2-5; D possibly corresponds to TRBD1 (6 bases). Between the trimmed V and J ends, which lost 7 bases and 5 bases, there was a span of 23 bases. Germline values: CDR1 ENHRY, CDR2 SYGVKD. CDR3 length: 16 amino acids. The CDR3 loop reads CAIKFSGAQGDETQYF. The CDR3 DNA reads as TGTGCCATCAAGTTCTCAGGGGCCCAAGGTGACGAGACCCAGTACTTC.

The V call is TRBV5-6, the J call TRBJ2-1; tentatively, D is TRBD2 (6 bases). V lost 0 bases and J lost 0, with 16 bases in between. The CDR3 spans 18 residues. Germline assignment: CDR1 SGHDT and CDR2 YYEEEE. CDR3 residues: CASSLAGGGRSSYNEQFF. The DNA of the CDR3 is TGTGCCAGCAGCTTGGCCGGAGGTGGGAGGAGCTCCTACAATGAGCAGTTCTTC.

This chain uses TRBV11-2 with TRBJ2-5; no definite D call. Deletions cut 3 bases from V and 4 bases from J, with 12 bases between. Germline lookup yields CDR1 SGHAT and CDR2 FQNNGV. The CDR3 sequence is 14 residues long. The DNA for the CDR3 is TGTGCCAGCAGCTTTTCTGTGTGGCGAGAGACCCAGTACTTC. This gives the protein CASSFSVWRETQYF.

The J gene is TRBJ2-1, the V gene TRBV5-1, with 9 bases identical to TRBD2. V was pared by 4 bases and J by 5 bases, with 7 bases of the junction left unmatched. The CDR3 is made up of 15 amino acids. In germline, CDR1 is SGHRS, CDR2 YFSETQ. DNA for the CDR3: TGCGCCAGCAGCCCGGACCGACTAGCGGACAATGAGCAGTTCTTC. This gives the protein CASSPDRLADNEQFF.

V usage is TRBV21-1 and J usage is TRBJ2-5; the DNA was not compared with TRBD1, the D call given in the table. TRBV21-1 is assigned pseudogene status. This CDR3 contains 16 residues. The CDR3 region has the DNA TGTGCCAGCAGCAGCTCCGGGACAGGGGTTTTGGGGACCCAGTACTTC. It yields the protein CASSSSGTGVLGTQYF.

On this clone: In the same sample, other DNA sequences code for this CDR3. The chain is built from TRBV5-1 and TRBJ2-5; 11 bases fit TRBD2. J gave up 1 base and V 0 bases, and 2 bases lay outside the gene matches. The germline V gene has CDR1 SGHRS and CDR2 YFSETQ. The CDR3 sequence is 16 residues long. CDR3 amino acids: CASSLGLAGTQETQYF. For the CDR3, the DNA is TGCGCCAGCAGCTTGGGACTAGCGGGGACCCAAGAGACCCAGTACTTC.

The V and J genes are TRBV7-9 and TRBJ1-2; D call uncertain. Germline-derived CDR1 and CDR2 are SEHNR and FQNEAQ (reference sequence). Deletions cut 5 bases from V and 5 bases from J, with 15 bases between. The CDR3 spans 14 residues. The CDR3 loop reads CASSKQGSLYGYTF. The CDR3 nucleotides are TGTGCCAGCAGCAAACAAGGGTCCTTATATGGCTACACCTTC.

This clone was picked up one time. The V and J genes are TRBV5-1 and TRBJ2-2; TRBD2 matches at 13 bases. The CDR3 loop spans 19 amino acids. The germline gives CDR1 SGHRS, CDR2 YFSETQ. The J segment lost 7 bases and the V segment lost 1 base, leaving 13 bases of the junction unmatched. For the CDR3, the DNA is TGCGCCAGCAGCTTGCCCAATACACTAGCGGGAGGGCCTGGCGGGGAGCTGTTTTTT. Protein: CASSLPNTLAGGPGGELFF.

The chain joins TRBV7-9 to TRBJ2-7, with D perhaps given as TRBD1 or TRBD2 (5 bases each). Germline V CDR1 and CDR2: SEHNR, FQNEAQ (reference sequence). Between the trimmed V and J ends, which lost 1 base and 7 bases, there was a span of 14 bases. The CDR3 extends over 14 amino acids. The CDR3 sequence: CASSLVGQGEEQYF. For the CDR3, the DNA is TGTGCCAGCAGCTTAGTCGGGCAGGGAGAGGAGCAGTACTTC.

The chain couples TRBV19 to TRBJ1-3; D ambiguous. CDR1 and CDR2 (germline): LNHDA, SQIVND (reference sequence). Deletions cut 3 bases from V and 0 bases from J, with 15 bases between. There are 17 residues in the CDR3. CDR3 in DNA: TGTGCCAGTAGTATTCTCGCCACTTATTACTCTGGAAACACCATATATTTT. Protein product: CASSILATYYSGNTIYF.

The V call is TRBV21-1, the J call TRBJ2-5. TRBV21-1 is given as a pseudogene. This CDR3 has 14 amino acids. In DNA form, the CDR3 reads TGTGCCAGCAGCAAAGCATGGCGCCCTAAGACCCAGTACTTC. Amino acid sequence: CASSKAWRPKTQYF.

The chain carries TRBV19 and TRBJ1-2; 11 nucleotides line up with TRBD1. This CDR3 is built from 14 residues. Germline V gives CDR1 LNHDA, CDR2 SQIVND (reference sequence). Trimming at V came to 3 bases and at J to 6 bases, leaving 3 bases not matched to a gene. CDR3 sequence reads: CASSIPDRGHGYTF. CDR3 DNA: TGTGCCAGTAGTATCCCGGACAGGGGGCATGGCTACACCTTC. Supplemented by reference TRBV19 and TRBJ1-2, the full variable domain reads DGGITQSPKYLFRKEGQNVTLSCEQNLNHDAMYWYRQDPGQGLRLIYYSQIVNDFQKGDIAEGYSVSREKKESFPLTVTSAQKNPTAFYLCASSIPDRGHGYTFGSGTRLTVV.

This chain links TRBV18 with TRBJ1-1; D call uncertain. V was shortened by 5 bases and J by 3 bases, with 13 bases between the two germline ends. Germline lookup yields CDR1 KGHSH and CDR2 LQKENI. This CDR3 is 14 amino acids long. The chain's CDR3 is CASSFARGDTEAFF. CDR3 sequence (DNA): TGTGCCAGCTCATTTGCCCGAGGAGACACTGAAGCTTTCTTT.

Turning to this clone: This sample includes further DNA sequences coding for the same CDR3. As DNA, the CDR3 is TGTGCCAGCAGTCTCAGGGATTCCTCCTACGAGCAGTACTTC. As protein: CASSLRDSSYEQYF. This chain connects TRBV6-5 to TRBJ2-7; a possible D gene is TRBD1 (5 bases). Germline CDR1 MNHEY, CDR2 SVGAGI. The CDR3 contains 14 residues. The germline V and J ends were trimmed by 5 bases and 0 bases, with 11 bases remaining between them.

In the case of this clone: Other DNA sequences in the sample encode the same CDR3. The CDR3 loop reads CASSRGGYTF. The DNA of the CDR3 is TGTGCCAGCAGTCGGGGGGGCTACACCTTC. The V and J genes are TRBV28 and TRBJ1-2, with a tentative D call TRBD1 (5 bases). This CDR3 contains 10 residues. Between the trimmed V and J ends, which lost 5 bases and 8 bases, there was a span of 6 bases. Per the germline V gene, CDR1 is MDHEN and CDR2 is SYDVKM.

This chain links TRBV9 with TRBJ2-1; D may be TRBD2 (6 bases). Germline V CDR1 and CDR2: SGDLS, YYNGEE. V was cut by 3 bases and J by 6 bases, with 19 bases left in between. This CDR3 region has 16 residues. The CDR3 DNA reads as TGTGCCAGCAGCGCTGGGACTCCCACTGGGGTCAATGAGCAGTTCTTC. It encodes CASSAGTPTGVNEQFF.

The chain joins TRBV28 to TRBJ2-5; possible D gene TRBD1, 5 bases. Near its end, the DNA agrees better with TRBJ2-7, so the J call may be wrong. The length of the CDR3 is 15 residues. Per germline, CDR1 MDHEN and CDR2 SYDVKM. CDR3 DNA: TGTGCCAGCAGTTTAAACGGAGCAGGGTCCTACGAGCAGTACTTC. It codes for CASSLNGAGSYEQYF.

The V gene is TRBV28, the J gene TRBJ1-6; D call uncertain. The V and J ends lost 6 bases and 1 base respectively, with 13 bases between them. The CDR3 totals 16 residues. Germline CDR1 reads MDHEN; CDR2 reads SYDVKM. The CDR3 loop reads CASRPSEPSYNSPLHF. DNA of the CDR3: TGTGCCAGCAGGCCCTCCGAACCTTCCTATAATTCACCCCTCCACTTT.

The chain uses TRBV7-3 and TRBJ2-7, with D hard to call. This CDR3 spans 15 amino acids. Germline CDR1 reads SGHTA; CDR2 reads FQGTGA. V lost 2 bases and J 0 bases, leaving 11 bases between the germline ends. CDR3 nucleotides: TGTGCCAGCAGCTTATTTGGGATTGGCTCCTACGAGCAGTACTTC. This translates into CASSLFGIGSYEQYF.

The rearrangement joins TRBV6-1 to TRBJ2-3; 9 positions match TRBD1. CDR3 size: 14 residues. V lost 6 bases, J lost 3 bases, and 4 bases stayed unmatched. Germline V lookup: CDR1 MNHNS, CDR2 SASEGT. CDR3 DNA sequence: TGTGCCAGCAGGGCGGGACAGGGAACAGATACGCAGTATTTT. Encoded protein: CASRAGQGTDTQYF.

The V and J genes are TRBV21-1 and TRBJ2-3; the D call TRBD2 from the table was never checked on the DNA. TRBV21-1 is tagged as a pseudogene. The CDR3 totals 15 residues. In DNA form, the CDR3 reads TGTGCCAGCAGCAAGTTATCCGCGGGCACAGATACGCAGTATTTT. It codes for CASSKLSAGTDTQYF.

This clone has only a few counts. The sample carries other DNA sequences with the same CDR3. This chain uses TRBV19 with TRBJ2-7, with 7 bases lining up with TRBD1. The CDR3 consists of 12 residues. Germline-derived CDR1 and CDR2 are LNHDA and SQIVND (reference sequence). Trimming cost V 6 bases and J 5 bases; bases outside gene matches: 4. CDR3 region: CASRDRVNEQYF. The CDR3 coding sequence is TGTGCCAGTAGAGACAGGGTAAACGAGCAGTACTTC. The full variable domain, completed using reference TRBV19 and TRBJ2-7, is DGGITQSPKYLFRKEGQNVTLSCEQNLNHDAMYWYRQDPGQGLRLIYYSQIVNDFQKGDIAEGYSVSREKKESFPLTVTSAQKNPTAFYLCASRDRVNEQYFGPGTRLTVT.